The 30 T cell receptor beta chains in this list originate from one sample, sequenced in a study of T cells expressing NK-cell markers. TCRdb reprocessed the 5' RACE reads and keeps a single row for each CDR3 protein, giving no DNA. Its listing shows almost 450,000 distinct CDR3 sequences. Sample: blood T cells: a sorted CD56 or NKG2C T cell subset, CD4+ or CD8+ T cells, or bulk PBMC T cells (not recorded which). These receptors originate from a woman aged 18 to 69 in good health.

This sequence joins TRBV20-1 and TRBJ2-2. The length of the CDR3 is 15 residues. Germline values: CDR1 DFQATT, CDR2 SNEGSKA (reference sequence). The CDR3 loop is CSARVAATNTGELFF.

CDR3 in amino acids: CASSTKRGQFF. J is TRBJ2-1 and V is TRBV21-1. TRBV21-1 is marked as a pseudogene. The CDR3 length is 11 residues.

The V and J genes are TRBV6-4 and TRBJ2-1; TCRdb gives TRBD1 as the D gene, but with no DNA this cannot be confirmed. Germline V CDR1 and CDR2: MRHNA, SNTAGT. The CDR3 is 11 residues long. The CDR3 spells CASLGRDEQFF.

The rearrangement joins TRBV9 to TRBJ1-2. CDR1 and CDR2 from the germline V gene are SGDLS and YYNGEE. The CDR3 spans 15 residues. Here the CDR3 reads CASSVEGVTVWGYTF. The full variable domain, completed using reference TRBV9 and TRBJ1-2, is DSGVTQTPKHLITATGQRVTLRCSPRSGDLSVYWYQQSLDQGLQFLIQYYNGEERAKGNILERFSAQQFPDLHSELNLSSLELGDSALYFCASSVEGVTVWGYTFGSGTRLTVV.

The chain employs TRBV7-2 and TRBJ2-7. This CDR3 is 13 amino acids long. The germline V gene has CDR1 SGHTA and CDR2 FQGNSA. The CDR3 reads CASSPYITYEQYF.

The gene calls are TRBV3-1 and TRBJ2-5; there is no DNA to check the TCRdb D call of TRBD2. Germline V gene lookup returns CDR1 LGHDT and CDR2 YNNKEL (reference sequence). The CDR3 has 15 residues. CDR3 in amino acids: CASSPVGGSQETQYF.

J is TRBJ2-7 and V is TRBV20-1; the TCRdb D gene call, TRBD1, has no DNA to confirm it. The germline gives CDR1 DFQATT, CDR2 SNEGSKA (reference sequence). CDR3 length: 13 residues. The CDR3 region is CSAWQGDTHEQYF.

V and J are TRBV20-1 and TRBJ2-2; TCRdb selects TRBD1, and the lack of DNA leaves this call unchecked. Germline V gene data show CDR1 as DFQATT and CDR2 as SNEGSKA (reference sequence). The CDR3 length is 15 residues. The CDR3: CSARGVGQGTGELFF.

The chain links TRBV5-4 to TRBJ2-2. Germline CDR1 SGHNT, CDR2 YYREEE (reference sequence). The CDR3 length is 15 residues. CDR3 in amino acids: CASSLMTPNTGELFF.

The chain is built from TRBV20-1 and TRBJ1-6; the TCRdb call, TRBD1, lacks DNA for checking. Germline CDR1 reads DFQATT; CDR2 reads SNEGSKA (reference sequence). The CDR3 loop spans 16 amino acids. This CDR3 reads CSARINRADFGSPLHF.

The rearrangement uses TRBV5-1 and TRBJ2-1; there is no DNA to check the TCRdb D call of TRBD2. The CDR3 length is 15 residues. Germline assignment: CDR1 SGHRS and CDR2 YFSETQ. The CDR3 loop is CASRLDGGTYNEQFF. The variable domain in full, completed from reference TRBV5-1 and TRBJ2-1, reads KAGVTQTPRYLIKTRGQQVTLSCSPISGHRSVSWYQQTPGQGLQFLFEYFSETQRNKGNFPGRFSGRQFSNSRSEMNVSTLELGDSALYLCASRLDGGTYNEQFFGPGTRLTVL.

The CDR3 loop reads CASSTRQSGANVLTF. The rearrangement uses TRBV19 and TRBJ2-6; the TCRdb call, TRBD1, lacks DNA for checking. From germline, CDR1 is LNHDA and CDR2 SQIVND (reference sequence). The CDR3 consists of 15 residues.

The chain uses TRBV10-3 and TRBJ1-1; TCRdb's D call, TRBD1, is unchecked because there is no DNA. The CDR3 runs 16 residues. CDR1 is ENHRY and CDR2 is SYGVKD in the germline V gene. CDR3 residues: CAISDPLPRDSAEAFF.

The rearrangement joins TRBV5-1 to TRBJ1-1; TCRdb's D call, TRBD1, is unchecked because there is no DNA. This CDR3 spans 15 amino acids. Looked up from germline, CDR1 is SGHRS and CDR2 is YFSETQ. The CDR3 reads CASSLAGRGDTEAFF.

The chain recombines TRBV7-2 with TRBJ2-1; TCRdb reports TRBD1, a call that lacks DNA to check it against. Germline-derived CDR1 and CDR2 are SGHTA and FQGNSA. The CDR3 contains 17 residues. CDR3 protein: CASSPRSGIPSYNEQFF.

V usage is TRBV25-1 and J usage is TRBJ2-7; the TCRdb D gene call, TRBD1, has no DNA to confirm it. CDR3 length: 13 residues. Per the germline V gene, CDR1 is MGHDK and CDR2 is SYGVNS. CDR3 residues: CASSGQIQTEQYF.

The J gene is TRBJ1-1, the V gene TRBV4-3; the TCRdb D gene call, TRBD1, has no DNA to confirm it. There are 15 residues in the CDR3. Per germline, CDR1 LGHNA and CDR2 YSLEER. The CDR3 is CASSQDHRGGTEAFF.

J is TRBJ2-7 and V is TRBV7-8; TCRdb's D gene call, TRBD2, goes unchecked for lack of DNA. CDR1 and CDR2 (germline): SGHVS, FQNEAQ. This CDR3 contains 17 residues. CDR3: CASSFGGVSSGTYEQYF.

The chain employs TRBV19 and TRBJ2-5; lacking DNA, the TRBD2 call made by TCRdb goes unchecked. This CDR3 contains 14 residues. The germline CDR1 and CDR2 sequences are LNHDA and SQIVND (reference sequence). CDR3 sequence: CASSIWGGQETQYF. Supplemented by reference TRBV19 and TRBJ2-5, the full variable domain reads DGGITQSPKYLFRKEGQNVTLSCEQNLNHDAMYWYRQDPGQGLRLIYYSQIVNDFQKGDIAEGYSVSREKKESFPLTVTSAQKNPTAFYLCASSIWGGQETQYFGPGTRLLVL.

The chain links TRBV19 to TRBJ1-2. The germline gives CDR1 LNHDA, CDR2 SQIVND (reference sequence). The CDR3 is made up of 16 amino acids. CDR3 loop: CASSIGYVNANYGYTF.

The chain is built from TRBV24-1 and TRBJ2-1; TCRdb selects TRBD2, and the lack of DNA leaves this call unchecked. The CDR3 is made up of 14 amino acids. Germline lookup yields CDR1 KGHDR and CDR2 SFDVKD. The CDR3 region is CATSVASVGDEQFF.

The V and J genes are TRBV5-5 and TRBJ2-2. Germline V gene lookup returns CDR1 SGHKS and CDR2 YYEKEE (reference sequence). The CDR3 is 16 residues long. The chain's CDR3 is CASSVGLAMNTGELFF.

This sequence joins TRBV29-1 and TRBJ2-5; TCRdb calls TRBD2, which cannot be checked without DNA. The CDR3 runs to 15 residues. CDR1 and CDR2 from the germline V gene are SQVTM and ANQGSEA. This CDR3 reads CSVDLTSGSRKTQYF.

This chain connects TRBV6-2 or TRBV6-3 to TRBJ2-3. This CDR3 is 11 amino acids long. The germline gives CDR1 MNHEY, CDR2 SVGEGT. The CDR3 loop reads CASRAWDTQYF.

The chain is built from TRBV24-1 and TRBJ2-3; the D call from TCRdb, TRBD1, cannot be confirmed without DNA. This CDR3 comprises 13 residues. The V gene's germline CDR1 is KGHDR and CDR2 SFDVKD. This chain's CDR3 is CATSVGQTDTQYF.

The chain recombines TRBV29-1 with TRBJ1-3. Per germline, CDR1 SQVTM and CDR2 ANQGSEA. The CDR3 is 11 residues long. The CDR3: CSGKFGNTIYF.

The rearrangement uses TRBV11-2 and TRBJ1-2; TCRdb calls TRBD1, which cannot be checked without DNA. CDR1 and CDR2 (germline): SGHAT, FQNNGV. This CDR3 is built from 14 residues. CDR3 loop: CASSVGQVNYGYTF.

CDR3 residues: CASSSVGGAGANVLTF. The V and J genes are TRBV19 and TRBJ2-6; TCRdb gives TRBD2 as the D gene, but with no DNA this cannot be confirmed. CDR1 is LNHDA, CDR2 SQIVND, per germline (reference sequence). The CDR3 has 16 amino acids.

The CDR3 spells CASSSGRLAGSGELFF. The gene calls are TRBV27 and TRBJ2-2; TCRdb names TRBD2, which stays unverified in the absence of DNA. Looked up from germline, CDR1 is MNHEY and CDR2 is SMNVEV (reference sequence). The CDR3 is 16 residues long.

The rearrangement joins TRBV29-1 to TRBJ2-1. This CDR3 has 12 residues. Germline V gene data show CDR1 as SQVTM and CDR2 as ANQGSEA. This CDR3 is CSGREISNEQFF.